These 21 T cell receptor beta chains were sequenced from one sample in a study of shared clonotypes between healthy human individuals. Here immunoSEQ multiplex PCR was the method, and the copy in TCRdb shows in-frame clones only, minus some. This table has more than 2,000,000 clones, more than 80% appearing once. The specimen was naive CD4+ T cells sorted from blood. Stated subset: CD45RA+ positively selected. The origin of the receptors is a man aged 18 to 29 in good health.

The chain uses TRBV4-1 and TRBJ1-4; D may be TRBD1 (6 bases). Trimming left V 0 bases short and J 5 bases short, with 16 bases between. Germline V lookup: CDR1 MGHRA, CDR2 YSYEKL. This CDR3 has 17 residues. As DNA, the CDR3 is TGCGCCAGCAGCCAAGATCTGGGGGGGGCTGGGAATGAAAAACTGTTTTTT. Protein sequence: CASSQDLGGAGNEKLFF.

In regard to this clone: The sample contains more than one DNA sequence encoding this CDR3. The chain employs TRBV18 and TRBJ2-7; 8 positions match TRBD1. The CDR3 runs to 14 residues. V dropped 4 bases and J dropped 0; count of bases not matched to a gene: 2. Germline V gene lookup returns CDR1 KGHSH and CDR2 LQKENI. The CDR3 here is CASSRDRSSYEQYF. DNA of the CDR3: TGTGCCAGCTCACGGGACAGGAGCTCCTACGAGCAGTACTTC.

The chain couples TRBV6-6 to TRBJ2-2; D is ambiguous. V lost 2 bases and J 6 bases, leaving 13 bases between the germline ends. This CDR3 region has 15 residues. From germline, CDR1 is MNHNY and CDR2 SVGAGI (reference sequence). The CDR3 bases are TGTGCCAGCAGTTACACGCAGGATGGCGCCGGGGAGCTGTTTTTT. This encodes CASSYTQDGAGELFF.

The chain combines TRBV6-5 with TRBJ2-2; D is ambiguous. The CDR3 contains 16 residues. Germline assignment: CDR1 MNHEY and CDR2 SVGAGI. Trimming removed 2 bases from V and 1 base from J, with 11 bases in between. CDR3 coding DNA: TGTGCCAGCAGTTACGGGTTCCTGTTGAACACCGGGGAGCTGTTTTTT. Protein product: CASSYGFLLNTGELFF.

This chain connects TRBV6-1 to TRBJ2-7; D might be TRBD2 (6 bases). Per the germline V gene, CDR1 is MNHNS and CDR2 is SASEGT. The V and J ends lost 4 bases and 4 bases respectively, with 14 bases between them. CDR3 length equals 14 residues. The DNA for the CDR3 is TGTGCCAGCAGTGGGGACTTGGGCGTTTACGAGCAGTACTTC. Its translation: CASSGDLGVYEQYF.

This sequence joins TRBV9 and TRBJ1-2; tentatively, D is TRBD1 (5 bases). Trimming took off 0 bases at V and 7 bases at J, with 16 bases between the two ends. Germline CDR1 is SGDLS and CDR2 is YYNGEE. The CDR3 is 15 residues long. The CDR3 spells CASSVAGGYSGGYTF. The CDR3 DNA reads TGTGCCAGCAGCGTAGCTGGGGGTTACAGCGGTGGCTACACCTTC. Full variable domain (remainder filled in from reference TRBV9 and TRBJ1-2): DSGVTQTPKHLITATGQRVTLRCSPRSGDLSVYWYQQSLDQGLQFLIQYYNGEERAKGNILERFSAQQFPDLHSELNLSSLELGDSALYFCASSVAGGYSGGYTFGSGTRLTVV.

The rearrangement links TRBV6-5 to TRBJ1-2, with 9 bases matching TRBD1. CDR1 MNHEY and CDR2 SVGAGI come from the germline V gene. The CDR3 extends over 15 amino acids. After removal of 6 bases from V and 8 bases from J, the junction contained 13 bases not matched to a gene. The CDR3 spells CASRTGGRNPKGYTF. The DNA of the CDR3 is TGTGCCAGCAGGACAGGGGGGCGTAATCCTAAGGGCTACACCTTC.

J is TRBJ2-3 and V is TRBV2; TRBD2 aligns across 7 bases. Germline values: CDR1 SNHLY, CDR2 FYNNEI. V was pared by 4 bases and J by 6 bases, with 7 bases of the junction left unmatched. The CDR3 has 14 residues. DNA of the CDR3: TGTGCCAGCAGTGTTGGGGGAGGGCCGGATACGCAGTATTTT. Residues: CASSVGGGPDTQYF. Complete variable domain (other parts from reference TRBV2 and TRBJ2-3): EPEVTQTPSHQVTQMGQEVILRCVPISNHLYFYWYRQILGQKVEFLVSFYNNEISEKSEIFDDQFSVERPDGSNFTLKIRSTKLEDSAMYFCASSVGGGPDTQYFGPGTRLTVL.

V is TRBV5-1 and J is TRBJ2-7; unclear D gene. There are 15 residues in the CDR3. The germline CDR1 and CDR2 sequences are SGHRS and YFSETQ. V lost 5 bases, J lost 0 bases, and 15 bases lay in between. The CDR3 spells CASRASRLSSYEQYF. CDR3 DNA: TGCGCCAGCAGAGCTTCCAGACTTAGCTCCTACGAGCAGTACTTC.

Only a few counts were recorded for this clone. The chain links TRBV2 to TRBJ1-2; D is unclear. The CDR3 consists of 13 residues. Germline V gives CDR1 SNHLY, CDR2 FYNNEI. The ends were cut back, 7 bases at V and 0 bases at J, with 9 bases in the middle. CDR3 region: CASNQRTNYGYTF. The CDR3 DNA reads as TGTGCCAGCAATCAGAGAACTAACTATGGCTACACCTTC.

The DNA of the CDR3 is TGTGCCAGCAGCAATTACAGGGAAAACTATGGCTACACCTTC. Protein sequence: CASSNYRENYGYTF. The chain couples TRBV6-5 to TRBJ1-2; D may be TRBD1 (6 bases). Per the germline V gene, CDR1 is MNHEY and CDR2 is SVGAGI. V was clipped by 6 bases and J by 2 bases, with 13 bases between them. This CDR3 region has 14 residues.

The chain carries TRBV19 and TRBJ1-1; D possibly corresponds to TRBD1 (6 bases). CDR1 is LNHDA, CDR2 SQIVND, per germline (reference sequence). Trimming left V 9 bases short and J 0 bases short, with 14 bases between. The CDR3 is 14 residues long. The CDR3 DNA is TGTGCCAGCCTGGGACACCTTATGAACACTGAAGCTTTCTTT. Translating it yields CASLGHLMNTEAFF.

In regard to this clone: One end of the junction fails to match germline, which may point to a read error. Other nucleotide sequences from this sample produce the same CDR3. The chain combines TRBV6-6 with TRBJ1-3, with 9 bases aligning to TRBD1. CDR3 length equals 13 residues. Germline V CDR1 and CDR2: MNHNY, SVGAGI (reference sequence). The CDR3, as DNA: TGTGCCAGCAGTATGACAGGGGGAAACACTATATATTTT. This encodes CASSMTGGNTIYF.

Comment on this clone: Other DNA sequences from this sample encode an identical CDR3 as well. The chain links TRBV5-1 to TRBJ1-2; D perhaps matches TRBD1 (6 bases). This CDR3 contains 13 residues. Trimming stripped 0 bases from V and 8 bases from J, with 11 bases between. Germline V gene data show CDR1 as SGHRS and CDR2 as YFSETQ. The DNA for the CDR3 is TGCGCCAGCAGCTTGGAACAGGGTAGCGGCTACACCTTC. This sequence encodes CASSLEQGSGYTF.

The chain recombines TRBV5-1 with TRBJ1-3; tentatively, D is TRBD1 (5 bases). V gave up 4 bases and J gave up 4 bases, with 12 bases separating them. This CDR3 has 14 amino acids. Germline V gene sequence: CDR1 SGHRS, CDR2 YFSETQ. The CDR3 is CASSPNGAGNTIYF. The CDR3 DNA sequence: TGCGCCAGCAGCCCCAATGGGGCAGGAAACACCATATATTTT. Looking up the rest from reference TRBV5-1 and TRBJ1-3 gives the full variable domain: KAGVTQTPRYLIKTRGQQVTLSCSPISGHRSVSWYQQTPGQGLQFLFEYFSETQRNKGNFPGRFSGRQFSNSRSEMNVSTLELGDSALYLCASSPNGAGNTIYFGEGSWLTVV.

The chain combines TRBV2 with TRBJ1-2; D is unresolved. The CDR3 contains 14 residues. Per germline, CDR1 SNHLY and CDR2 FYNNEI. The V end lost 7 bases, the J end lost 0 bases, and 12 bases lay between the germline ends. The CDR3 nucleotides read TGTGCCAGCACCGAGCGGGGATCTAACTATGGCTACACCTTC. Translation gives CASTERGSNYGYTF.

Details on this clone: Other DNA sequences from this sample encode an identical CDR3 as well. The rearrangement joins TRBV9 to TRBJ2-2; D unclear. The germline CDR1 and CDR2 sequences are SGDLS and YYNGEE. The V gene lost 3 bases and the J gene lost 3 bases, with 3 bases spanning the gap. The CDR3 is made up of 12 amino acids. CDR3 nucleotides: TGTGCCAGCAGCGGAGACACCGGGGAGCTGTTTTTT. It yields the protein CASSGDTGELFF.

The chain recombines TRBV10-3 with TRBJ2-1, with TRBD2 matching over 16 bases. There are 16 residues in the CDR3. Trimming cost V 9 bases and J 4 bases; bases outside gene matches: 6. The V gene's germline CDR1 is ENHRY and CDR2 SYGVKD. The CDR3 nucleotides are TGTGCCATGGGGACTAGCGGGGGGGCCGGGTACAATGAGCAGTTCTTC. It specifies CAMGTSGGAGYNEQFF.

The J gene is TRBJ1-1, the V gene TRBV30, with D maybe TRBD1 (6 bases). CDR3 length equals 14 residues. The germline V gene has CDR1 GTSNPN and CDR2 SVGIG (reference sequence). V dropped 4 bases and J dropped 0 bases, with 12 bases sitting between them. The CDR3 sequence is CAWIQQGVNTEAFF. CDR3 bases: TGTGCCTGGATCCAACAGGGAGTGAACACTGAAGCTTTCTTT.

With regard to this clone: Other DNA sequences in the sample encode the same CDR3. The genes are TRBV7-2 and TRBJ1-2; D unclear. Looked up from germline, CDR1 is SGHTA and CDR2 is FQGNSA. V was cut by 1 base and J by 2 bases, with 5 bases left in between. The CDR3 covers 13 residues. CDR3 sequence (DNA): TGTGCCAGCAGCTTAGTTGGGAACTATGGCTACACCTTC. Its protein is CASSLVGNYGYTF. Looking up the rest from reference TRBV7-2 and TRBJ1-2 gives the full variable domain: GAGVSQSPSNKVTEKGKDVELRCDPISGHTALYWYRQSLGQGLEFLIYFQGNSAPDKSGLPSDRFSAERTGGSVSTLTIQRTQQEDSAVYLCASSLVGNYGYTFGSGTRLTVV.

The V gene is TRBV7-2, the J gene TRBJ2-3; 7 bases match TRBD2. The CDR3 totals 16 residues. From germline, CDR1 is SGHTA and CDR2 FQGNSA. Trimming took 1 base from V and 0 from J; bases not matched to a gene: 4. The CDR3 sequence is CASSLVGTTSTDTQYF. CDR3 coding DNA: TGTGCCAGCAGCTTAGTGGGGACTACTAGCACAGATACGCAGTATTTT.